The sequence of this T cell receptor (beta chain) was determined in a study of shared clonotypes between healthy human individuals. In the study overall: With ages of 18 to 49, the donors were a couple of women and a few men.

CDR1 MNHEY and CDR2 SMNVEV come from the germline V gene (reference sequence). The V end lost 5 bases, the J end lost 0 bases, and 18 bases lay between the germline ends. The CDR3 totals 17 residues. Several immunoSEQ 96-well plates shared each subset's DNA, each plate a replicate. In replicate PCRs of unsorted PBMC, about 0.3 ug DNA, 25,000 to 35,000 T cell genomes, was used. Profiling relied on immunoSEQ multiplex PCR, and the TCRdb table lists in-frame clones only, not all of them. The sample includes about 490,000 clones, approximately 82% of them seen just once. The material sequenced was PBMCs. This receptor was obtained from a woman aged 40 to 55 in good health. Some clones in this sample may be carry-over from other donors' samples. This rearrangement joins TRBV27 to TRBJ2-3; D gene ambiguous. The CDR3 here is CASSPTQWYQSTDTQYF. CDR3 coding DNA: TGTGCCAGCAGTCCCACTCAGTGGTACCAAAGCACAGATACGCAGTATTTT.